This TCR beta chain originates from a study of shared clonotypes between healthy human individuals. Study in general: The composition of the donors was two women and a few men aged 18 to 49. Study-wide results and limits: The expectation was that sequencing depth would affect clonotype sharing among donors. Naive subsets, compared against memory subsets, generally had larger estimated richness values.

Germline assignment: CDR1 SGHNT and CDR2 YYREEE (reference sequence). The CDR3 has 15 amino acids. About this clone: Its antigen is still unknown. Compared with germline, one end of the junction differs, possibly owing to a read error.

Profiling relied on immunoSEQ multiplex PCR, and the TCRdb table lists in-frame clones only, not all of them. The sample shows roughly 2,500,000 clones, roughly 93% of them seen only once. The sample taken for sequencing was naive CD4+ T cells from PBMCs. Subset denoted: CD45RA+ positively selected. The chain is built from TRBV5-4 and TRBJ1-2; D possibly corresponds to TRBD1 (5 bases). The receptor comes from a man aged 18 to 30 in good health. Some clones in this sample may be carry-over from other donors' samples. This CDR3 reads CASSQDGGVGYGYTF. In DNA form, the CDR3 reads TGCGCCAGCAGCCAAGACGGGGGAGTGGGCTATGGCTACACCTTC.